This T cell receptor beta chain was sequenced during a study of early T cells in non-severe SARS-CoV-2 infection. Study at large: Sequencing targeted bulk RNA from unsorted whole blood, leaving chains unpaired. Study results and limitations: Private and CD4 specificities were missed by VDJdb matching, which favored anti-spike CD8 responses.

Individual cDNA molecules carried attached unique molecular identifiers. TCRdb reprocessed the 5' RACE reads via MiXCR and lists one record per CDR3 protein. The sample gives approximately 22,000 distinct CDR3 sequences, about 5.7% of which show up once; about 14% is in the top ten. This clonotype was found many times. The antigen is undetermined. CDR1 WSHSY and CDR2 SAAADI come from the germline V gene. Trimming took 3 bases from V and 3 from J, leaving 6 bases between them. The CDR3 is 13 residues long. Here the sequenced sample was whole blood, taken at baseline. The genes are TRBV10-2 and TRBJ1-5; no clear D gene. The receptor comes from an adult who was a healthcare worker with PCR-confirmed SARS-CoV-2 infection or an uninfected control (not recorded which). The CDR3 region is CASSEGNNQPQHF. The CDR3 nucleotides are TGCGCCAGCAGTGAAGGAAACAATCAGCCCCAGCATTTT.